This T cell receptor (beta chain) was identified in a study of shared clonotypes between healthy human individuals. Notes on this clone: The sample has other DNA sequences that encode this CDR3 too.

The germline V gene has CDR1 KGHSH and CDR2 LQKENI. The germline V and J ends were trimmed by 3 bases and 3 bases, with 4 bases remaining between them. The CDR3 is made up of 12 amino acids. Unsorted PBMC replicate PCRs drew on 250 to 300 ng DNA, representing 25,000 to 30,000 T cell genomes. TCRdb's table, derived via immunoSEQ multiplex PCR, lists solely in-frame clones and lacks some. The repertoire holds around 530,000 clones, with around 80% as singletons. The sequence was obtained from a woman aged 35 to 49 in good health. Some clones in this sample may be carry-over from other donors' samples. Input material: PBMCs. The chain has TRBV18 and TRBJ2-3; D unresolved. This chain's CDR3 is CASSPGTDTQYF. CDR3 coding DNA: TGTGCCAGCTCACCGGGTACAGATACGCAGTATTTT.